This record concerns one T cell receptor beta chain sequence. The antigen is unknown. The data belong to a study of T cell clonotyping in hematopoietic cell transplantation. Study results and limitations: Broader posttransplant TCR repertoire diversity was predicted by graft donor and pretransplant recipient Inverse Simpson Index values. After transplant, recipient diversity fell while pathologically expanded clonotypes grew through day 180.

Recipient blood drawn about 28 days pretransplant and days 30, 100, 180 after. The protocol was immunoSEQ multiplex PCR, while the TCRdb copy is restricted to in-frame clones and leaves out a portion. The profile shows about 6,300 clones, 86% of them singletons. This CDR3 region has 15 residues. The V and J ends lost 1 base and 2 bases, in that order; junction bases with no gene match: 5. Germline V gene lookup returns CDR1 MGHRA and CDR2 YSYEKL. The sample here was peripheral blood mononuclear cells, taken 180 days after allogeneic stem cell transplant. This TCR came from a female patient in her forties or fifties who had an allogeneic stem cell transplant from an unrelated donor, so the T cells may come from the graft donor. Some clones in this sample may be carry-over from other donors' samples. The genes are TRBV4-1 and TRBJ2-7, with 7 bases matching TRBD1. CDR3 region: CASSQAKGATYEQYF. The CDR3 DNA is TGCGCCAGCAGCCAAGCGAAGGGGGCCACCTACGAGCAGTACTTC.